This passage covers 16 T cell receptor beta chains from one sample sequenced in a study of T-cell reconstitution after alpha-beta-depleted transplantation in children. Unique molecular identifiers were incorporated during preparation of the TCRbeta library. TCRdb fed the PCR reads into MiXCR, producing one record per CDR3 protein. The sample has fewer than 250,000 distinct CDR3 sequences; roughly 7.7% are singletons. This specimen was PBMCs, mostly from graft donor cells, taken 180 days after TCRalphabeta/CD19-depleted stem cell transplant. These receptor sequences come from a male patient between 10 and 17 years old who had a stem cell transplant for acute lymphoblastic leukemia, so the T cells may come from the graft donor.

This clonotype has ten or more counts. This sequence joins TRBV7-2 and TRBJ1-4; D gene unclear. V gave up 4 bases and J gave up 4 bases, with 10 bases separating them. Germline assignment: CDR1 SGHTA and CDR2 FQGNSA. The CDR3 length is 14 residues. The CDR3 spells CASSSEVYNEKLFF. The CDR3 DNA sequence: TGTGCCAGCAGCTCAGAGGTATATAATGAAAAACTGTTTTTT.

This clonotype was detected ten times or more. This chain uses TRBV4-1 with TRBJ1-1, with D maybe TRBD1 (5 bases). CDR1 MGHRA and CDR2 YSYEKL come from the germline V gene. The length of the CDR3 is 14 residues. Trimming stripped 2 bases from V and 6 bases from J, with 13 bases between. DNA of the CDR3: TGCGCCAGCAGCCAAAGGAAGTGGGGGGCTGAAGCTTTCTTT. Translation: CASSQRKWGAEAFF.

This clonotype occurred many times. The V gene is TRBV5-1, the J gene TRBJ2-3; D may be TRBD1 or TRBD2 (5 bases each). The germline gives CDR1 SGHRS, CDR2 YFSETQ. The CDR3 extends over 15 amino acids. V was cut by 5 bases and J by 4 bases, with 17 bases left in between. CDR3 nucleotide sequence: TGCGCCAGCAGTCCCGGTCTTAGAGGGGCAGATACGCAGTATTTT. It is translated as CASSPGLRGADTQYF.

This clonotype occurred many times. The chain is built from TRBV9 and TRBJ2-5, with D maybe TRBD2 (5 bases). The V gene's germline CDR1 is SGDLS and CDR2 YYNGEE. Deletions cut 0 bases from V and 5 bases from J, with 8 bases between. The CDR3 totals 13 residues. The CDR3 DNA reads TGTGCCAGCAGCGTAGCTGGCGGGGAGACCCAGTACTTC. Translating gives CASSVAGGETQYF.

This clonotype was found many times. The chain carries TRBV2 and TRBJ1-1; D possibly corresponds to TRBD1 (6 bases). The CDR3 is 11 residues long. The ends were cut back, 10 bases at V and 5 bases at J, with 11 bases in the middle. Germline V CDR1 and CDR2: SNHLY, FYNNEI. This chain's CDR3 is CATTTGTEAFF. The CDR3 DNA is TGTGCCACTACCACAGGGACTGAAGCTTTCTTT.

Many counts were recorded for this clonotype. The chain couples TRBV18 to TRBJ2-7; D possibly corresponds to TRBD2 (6 bases). The germline gives CDR1 KGHSH, CDR2 LQKENI. The V end was cut by 0 bases, the J end by 4 bases, with 25 bases between. CDR3 length: 19 residues. In nucleotides, the CDR3 is TGTGCCAGCTCACCACCGGTAGCTGGGACTTCCCAGGTGTTGTACGAGCAGTACTTC. It is translated as CASSPPVAGTSQVLYEQYF.

This clonotype was recorded at least ten times. V usage is TRBV5-1 and J usage is TRBJ2-7; 9 bases are shared with TRBD1. V was pared by 0 bases and J by 1 base, with 5 bases of the junction left unmatched. The CDR3 consists of 16 residues. The germline CDR1 and CDR2 sequences are SGHRS and YFSETQ. CDR3 residues: CASSLALTGGSYEQYF. The CDR3 DNA is TGCGCCAGCAGCTTGGCCTTGACAGGGGGTTCCTACGAGCAGTACTTC.

The sample holds many counts of this clonotype. V is TRBV20-1 and J is TRBJ2-4; TRBD1 matches at 7 bases. This CDR3 comprises 12 residues. Germline values: CDR1 DFQATT, CDR2 SNEGSKA (reference sequence). V was clipped by 2 bases and J by 8 bases; unmatched bases: 3. DNA of the CDR3: TGCAGTGCTAGACCCGGGACAGACATTCAGTACTTC. Encoded protein: CSARPGTDIQYF.

There are many counts of this clonotype. J is TRBJ1-6 and V is TRBV23-1; no reliable D call. TRBV23-1 is treated as an ORF (open reading frame) with a function not yet certain. V lost 3 bases and J 9 bases, leaving 9 bases between the germline ends. CDR3 size: 13 residues. The CDR3: CASSQGEGSPLHF. The CDR3 coding sequence is TGCGCCAGCAGTCAGGGCGAGGGTTCACCCCTCCACTTT.

This clonotype was counted many times. The chain recombines TRBV5-1 with TRBJ1-1, with D possibly TRBD1 on 6 matching bases. This CDR3 contains 15 residues. V was shortened by 0 bases and J by 3 bases, with 12 bases between the two germline ends. Germline loops: CDR1 SGHRS, CDR2 YFSETQ. CDR3 amino acids: CASSLDPKGDTEAFF. In DNA, the CDR3 is TGCGCCAGCAGCTTGGACCCCAAGGGGGACACTGAAGCTTTCTTT.

This clonotype showed up many times. DNA for the CDR3: TGTGCCAGCAGCTTTAGAGCAGGCCTCTACAATGAGCAGTTCTTC. Translating it yields CASSFRAGLYNEQFF. This sequence joins TRBV7-3 and TRBJ2-1; D not resolved. V was trimmed by 3 bases and J by 3 bases, leaving 12 bases between them. The CDR3 loop spans 15 amino acids. Germline values: CDR1 SGHTA, CDR2 FQGTGA.

This clonotype was recorded many times. The V call is TRBV20-1, the J call TRBJ2-7; TRBD2 agrees at 10 bases. With 5 bases clipped from V and 3 bases from J, the junction kept 7 bases outside the gene matches. The CDR3 totals 14 residues. Germline V CDR1 and CDR2: DFQATT, SNEGSKA (reference sequence). In nucleotides, the CDR3 is TGCAGTGCTCGTTTAGCGGGGGGTCTCTACGAGCAGTACTTC. This translates into CSARLAGGLYEQYF.

This clonotype was found a few times. The rearrangement joins TRBV5-1 to TRBJ2-5; 7 bases fit TRBD2. V lost 1 base to trimming and J lost 4 bases; unmatched junction nucleotides: 7. Per the germline V gene, CDR1 is SGHRS and CDR2 is YFSETQ. This CDR3 comprises 15 residues. The CDR3 coding sequence is TGCGCCAGCAGCTTGTCGTATGGGGGGGTAGAGACCCAGTACTTC. Protein: CASSLSYGGVETQYF.

In this sample, this clonotype turned up many times. V and J are TRBV20-1 and TRBJ1-6, with TRBD1 matching over 7 bases. V shed 5 bases, J shed 7 bases, and the junction held 11 bases outside the gene matches. CDR1 and CDR2 from the germline V gene are DFQATT and SNEGSKA (reference sequence). The CDR3 covers 15 residues. The CDR3 region has the DNA TGCAGTGCTGCCCCCGCGACAGGGACCAATTCACCCCTCCACTTT. It encodes CSAAPATGTNSPLHF.

V gene TRBV6-5 combines with J gene TRBJ1-3; D gene uncertain. The germline CDR1 and CDR2 sequences are MNHEY and SVGAGI. V lost 4 bases to trimming and J lost 5 bases, with 12 bases between them. This CDR3 region has 14 residues. CDR3 sequence: CASSFEGLRNTIYF. The CDR3 DNA reads TGTGCCAGCAGTTTCGAAGGACTTCGAAACACCATATATTTT.

In this sample, this clonotype turned up many times. V and J are TRBV20-1 and TRBJ2-7, with 7 bases aligning to TRBD1. The trim removed 3 bases at V and 5 bases at J, leaving 7 bases unmatched. CDR3 length: 13 amino acids. The germline CDR1 and CDR2 sequences are DFQATT and SNEGSKA (reference sequence). The CDR3 DNA sequence: TGCAGTGCTAGGACAGGGAGTTCTCACGAGCAGTACTTC. Its protein product is CSARTGSSHEQYF.